The rows below give T cell receptor beta chains drawn from one sample of a study of cytomegalovirus exposure and HLA in healthy donors. Sequencing was performed with immunoSEQ multiplex PCR; in TCRdb, only in-frame clones are kept and a portion is missing. The table includes approximately 100,000 clones, 75% detected once. Sequencing was performed on PBMCs. The source is a male donor in good health and CMV-seropositive. The CDR3 runs from the conserved cysteine through the conserved F or W. D genes are given only for firm matches. The size of a clone is reported for some rows only, either as once, few or many, or as a class for expanded clones.

cdr3_aa: CASSINPGTEAFF
cdr3_nt: TGTGCCAGCAGCATTAACCCCGGGACTGAAGCTTTCTTT
j_call: TRBJ1-1
d_call: NA
clone_size: NA
v_call: TRBV6-4

cdr3_aa: CASSQDAGADTQYF
cdr3_nt: TGCGCCAGCAGCCAAGATGCGGGGGCAGATACGCAGTATTTT
j_call: TRBJ2-3
d_call: TRBD2
clone_size: NA
v_call: TRBV4-3

cdr3_aa: CASSQRASRDTDTQYF
cdr3_nt: TGCGCCAGCAGCCAAAGGGCCAGTCGGGACACAGATACGCAGTATTTT
j_call: TRBJ2-3
d_call: NA
clone_size: NA
v_call: TRBV4-3

cdr3_aa: CASSHSGFGYTF
cdr3_nt: TGTGCCAGCAGCCATAGCGGTTTTGGCTACACCTTC
j_call: TRBJ1-2
d_call: NA
clone_size: NA
v_call: TRBV14

cdr3_aa: CASSLGSGGAEQETQYF
cdr3_nt: TGTGCCAGCAGCTTAGGTAGCGGGGGGGCCGAGCAAGAGACCCAGTACTTC
j_call: TRBJ2-5
d_call: TRBD2
clone_size: NA
v_call: TRBV7-3

cdr3_aa: CSVLTSGSQETQYF
cdr3_nt: TGCAGCGTCCTGACTAGCGGCTCTCAAGAGACCCAGTACTTC
j_call: TRBJ2-5
d_call: TRBD2
clone_size: NA
v_call: TRBV29-1

cdr3_aa: CASSRLADSYNEQFF
cdr3_nt: TGTGCCAGTAGTAGGCTAGCGGACTCCTACAATGAGCAGTTCTTC
j_call: TRBJ2-1
d_call: TRBD2
clone_size: few
v_call: TRBV19

cdr3_aa: CASRPQGALDEQYF
cdr3_nt: TGTGCCAGCAGGCCACAGGGGGCTCTCGACGAGCAGTACTTC
j_call: TRBJ2-7
d_call: TRBD1
clone_size: NA
v_call: TRBV6-6

cdr3_aa: CASSLAGTSTYEQYF
cdr3_nt: TGTGCCAGCAGCCTCGCCGGGACTAGCACTTACGAGCAGTACTTC
j_call: TRBJ2-7
d_call: TRBD2
clone_size: NA
v_call: TRBV7-2

cdr3_aa: CASSFGTGAGELFF
cdr3_nt: TGTGCCAGCAGCTTCGGGACAGGGGCCGGGGAGCTGTTTTTT
j_call: TRBJ2-2
d_call: TRBD1
clone_size: once
v_call: TRBV5-6

cdr3_aa: CASSGGGYNEQFF
cdr3_nt: TGTGCCAGCAGCGGGGGGGGCTACAATGAGCAGTTCTTC
j_call: TRBJ2-1
d_call: TRBD2
clone_size: NA
v_call: TRBV9

cdr3_aa: CASSPAGRGADTQYF
cdr3_nt: TGTGCCAGCTCACCGGCGGGGCGGGGCGCAGATACGCAGTATTTT
j_call: TRBJ2-3
d_call: NA
clone_size: few
v_call: TRBV18

cdr3_aa: CANGGYSPLHF
cdr3_nt: TGTGCCAACGGAGGATATTCACCCCTCCACTTT
j_call: TRBJ1-6
d_call: NA
clone_size: NA
v_call: TRBV7-4

cdr3_aa: CASSPTTGNEKLFF
cdr3_nt: TGCGCCAGCAGCCCTACGACAGGGAATGAAAAACTGTTTTTT
j_call: TRBJ1-4
d_call: TRBD1
clone_size: NA
v_call: TRBV5-1

cdr3_aa: CASSDHNNPTNTGELFF
cdr3_nt: TGTGCCAGCAGTGACCATAACAATCCGACGAACACCGGGGAGCTGTTTTTT
j_call: TRBJ2-2
d_call: NA
clone_size: NA
v_call: TRBV6-4

cdr3_aa: CASSPTQDRADSPLHF
cdr3_nt: TGTGCCAGCAGCCCAACCCAGGACAGGGCTGATTCACCCCTCCACTTT
j_call: TRBJ1-6
d_call: TRBD1
clone_size: NA
v_call: TRBV7-6

cdr3_aa: CASSSDPSGSSYEQYF
cdr3_nt: TGCGCCAGCAGCTCGGACCCTAGCGGAAGCTCCTACGAGCAGTACTTC
j_call: TRBJ2-7
d_call: TRBD2
clone_size: few
v_call: TRBV5-1

cdr3_aa: CASRIVPGLNQPQHF
cdr3_nt: TGTGCCAGCAGAATAGTTCCAGGGCTCAATCAGCCCCAGCATTTT
j_call: TRBJ1-5
d_call: NA
clone_size: few
v_call: TRBV6-1

cdr3_aa: CASSLAVKTQYF
cdr3_nt: TGTGCCAGCAGTTTAGCAGTCAAGACCCAGTACTTC
j_call: TRBJ2-5
d_call: NA
clone_size: NA
v_call: TRBV28

cdr3_aa: CASSPRGPQGSSPLHF
cdr3_nt: TGTGCCAGCAGTCCTAGGGGGCCCCAGGGGAGTTCACCCCTCCACTTT
j_call: TRBJ1-6
d_call: TRBD1
clone_size: NA
v_call: TRBV2

cdr3_aa: CASSGALAYTYEQYF
cdr3_nt: TGTGCCAGCAGTGGGGCCCTTGCCTATACGTACGAGCAGTACTTC
j_call: TRBJ2-7
d_call: NA
clone_size: few
v_call: TRBV6-5

cdr3_aa: CATSSLASGSYEQYF
cdr3_nt: TGTGCCACCAGCAGTTTGGCTAGCGGTTCCTACGAGCAGTACTTC
j_call: TRBJ2-7
d_call: TRBD2
clone_size: once
v_call: TRBV15

cdr3_aa: CASSNRLRNLAYEQYF
cdr3_nt: TGTGCCAGCAGTAACCGACTAAGGAACCTCGCCTACGAGCAGTACTTC
j_call: TRBJ2-7
d_call: NA
clone_size: NA
v_call: TRBV27

cdr3_aa: CAISGTSLFNEQFF
cdr3_nt: TGTGCCATCAGTGGGACTAGCCTTTTCAATGAGCAGTTCTTC
j_call: TRBJ2-1
d_call: TRBD2
clone_size: NA
v_call: TRBV10-3

cdr3_aa: CASRRGDSITEAFF
cdr3_nt: TGTGCCAGCAGGCGAGGGGACAGCATCACTGAAGCTTTCTTT
j_call: TRBJ1-1
d_call: TRBD1
clone_size: NA
v_call: TRBV6-5

cdr3_aa: CASSQEGRRNTQYF
cdr3_nt: TGTGCCAGCAGCCAAGAAGGCAGGAGGAATACGCAGTATTTT
j_call: TRBJ2-3
d_call: NA
clone_size: NA
v_call: TRBV14

cdr3_aa: CASSRPQGMDYGYTF
cdr3_nt: TGTGCCAGCAGCCGACCACAGGGGATGGACTATGGCTACACCTTC
j_call: TRBJ1-2
d_call: TRBD1
clone_size: NA
v_call: TRBV7-3

cdr3_aa: CASSLTRSEQYF
cdr3_nt: TGTGCCAGCAGCCTCACCAGATCCGAGCAGTACTTC
j_call: TRBJ2-7
d_call: NA
clone_size: few
v_call: TRBV7-2

cdr3_aa: CASSQGSGGRALDTQYF
cdr3_nt: TGCGCCAGCAGCCAAGGTAGTGGCGGGAGGGCCCTCGATACGCAGTATTTT
j_call: TRBJ2-3
d_call: TRBD2
clone_size: NA
v_call: TRBV4-3